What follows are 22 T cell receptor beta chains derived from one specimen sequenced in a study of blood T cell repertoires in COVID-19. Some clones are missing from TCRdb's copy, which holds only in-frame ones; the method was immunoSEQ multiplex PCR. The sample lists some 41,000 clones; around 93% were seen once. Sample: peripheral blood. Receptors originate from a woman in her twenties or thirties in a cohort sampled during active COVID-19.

In DNA, the CDR3 is TGTGCCAGCAGCTTGGGGGGACAGCTATACGAGCAGTACTTC. It specifies CASSLGGQLYEQYF. The rearrangement links TRBV5-4 to TRBJ2-7; 7 bases map to TRBD1. The germline V gene has CDR1 SGHNT and CDR2 YYREEE (reference sequence). Germline trimming cut 0 bases from V and 4 bases from J; bases unmatched to any gene: 4. The CDR3 is 14 amino acids.

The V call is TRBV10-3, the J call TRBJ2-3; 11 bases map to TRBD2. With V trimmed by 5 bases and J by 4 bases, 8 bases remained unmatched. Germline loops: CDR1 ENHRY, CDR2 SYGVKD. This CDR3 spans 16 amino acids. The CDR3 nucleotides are TGTGCCATCAGTACGGGAGCTAGCGGGAGGTCAGATACGCAGTATTTT. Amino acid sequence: CAISTGASGRSDTQYF.

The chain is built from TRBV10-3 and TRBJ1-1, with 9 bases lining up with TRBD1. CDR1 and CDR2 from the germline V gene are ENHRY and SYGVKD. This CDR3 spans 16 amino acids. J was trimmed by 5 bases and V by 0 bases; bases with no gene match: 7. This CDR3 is CAISESQRQGVTEAFF. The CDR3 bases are TGTGCCATCAGTGAGTCCCAGCGACAGGGGGTGACTGAAGCTTTCTTT.

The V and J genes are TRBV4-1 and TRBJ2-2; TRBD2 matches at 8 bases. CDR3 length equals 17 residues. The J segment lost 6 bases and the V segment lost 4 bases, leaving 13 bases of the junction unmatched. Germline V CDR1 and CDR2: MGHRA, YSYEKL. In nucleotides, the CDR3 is TGCGCCAGCAGCCCGACCGAAATTAGCGGGACGGCCGGGGAGCTGTTTTTT. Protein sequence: CASSPTEISGTAGELFF.

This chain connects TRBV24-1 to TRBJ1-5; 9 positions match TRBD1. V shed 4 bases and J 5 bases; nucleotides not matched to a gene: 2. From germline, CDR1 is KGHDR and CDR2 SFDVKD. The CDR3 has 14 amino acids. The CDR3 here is CATSDTGGDQPQHF. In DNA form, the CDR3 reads TGTGCCACCAGTGACACAGGGGGCGATCAGCCCCAGCATTTT.

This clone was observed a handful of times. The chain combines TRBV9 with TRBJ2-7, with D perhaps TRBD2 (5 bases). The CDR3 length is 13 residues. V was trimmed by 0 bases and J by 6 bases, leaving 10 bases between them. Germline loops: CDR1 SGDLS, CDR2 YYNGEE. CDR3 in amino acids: CASSVDVGSEQYF. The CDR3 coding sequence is TGTGCCAGCAGCGTAGATGTAGGGAGCGAGCAGTACTTC. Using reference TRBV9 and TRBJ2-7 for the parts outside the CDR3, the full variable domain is DSGVTQTPKHLITATGQRVTLRCSPRSGDLSVYWYQQSLDQGLQFLIQYYNGEERAKGNILERFSAQQFPDLHSELNLSSLELGDSALYFCASSVDVGSEQYFGPGTRLTVT.

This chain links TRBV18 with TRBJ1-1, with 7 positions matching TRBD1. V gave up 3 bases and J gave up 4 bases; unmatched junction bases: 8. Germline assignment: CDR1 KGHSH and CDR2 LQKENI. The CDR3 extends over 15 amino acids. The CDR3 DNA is TGTGCCAGCTCACCCTCACGACAGGGAAGCACTGAAGCTTTCTTT. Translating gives CASSPSRQGSTEAFF.

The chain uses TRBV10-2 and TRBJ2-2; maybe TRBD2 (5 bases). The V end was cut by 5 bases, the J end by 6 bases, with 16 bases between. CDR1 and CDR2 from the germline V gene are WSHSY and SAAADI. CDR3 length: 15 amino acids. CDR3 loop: CASSLASVYAGELFF. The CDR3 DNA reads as TGCGCCAGCAGTCTAGCTTCGGTGTACGCCGGGGAGCTGTTTTTT.

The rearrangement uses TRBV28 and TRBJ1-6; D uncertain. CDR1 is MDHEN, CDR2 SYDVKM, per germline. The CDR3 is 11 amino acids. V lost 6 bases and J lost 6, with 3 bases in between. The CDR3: CASSVNSPLHF. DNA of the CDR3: TGTGCCAGCAGCGTTAATTCACCCCTCCACTTT.

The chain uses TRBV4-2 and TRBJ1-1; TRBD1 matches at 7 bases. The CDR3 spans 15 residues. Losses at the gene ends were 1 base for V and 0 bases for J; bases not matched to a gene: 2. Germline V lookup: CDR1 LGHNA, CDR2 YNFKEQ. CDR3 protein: CASSQGGQLNTEAFF. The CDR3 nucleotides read TGTGCCAGCAGCCAAGGGGGACAGTTGAACACTGAAGCTTTCTTT.

CDR3 protein: CASSMALAGVGNEQFF. In nucleotides, the CDR3 is TGTGCCAGTAGTATGGCACTAGCGGGAGTAGGGAATGAGCAGTTCTTC. The V and J genes are TRBV19 and TRBJ2-1; 11 bases are a match to TRBD2. V lost 3 bases and J lost 7; bases outside the gene matches: 8. Germline V gene data show CDR1 as LNHDA and CDR2 as SQIVND (reference sequence). The CDR3 is 16 residues long. The variable domain in full, with the rest retrieved from reference TRBV19 and TRBJ2-1, is DGGITQSPKYLFRKEGQNVTLSCEQNLNHDAMYWYRQDPGQGLRLIYYSQIVNDFQKGDIAEGYSVSREKKESFPLTVTSAQKNPTAFYLCASSMALAGVGNEQFFGPGTRLTVL.

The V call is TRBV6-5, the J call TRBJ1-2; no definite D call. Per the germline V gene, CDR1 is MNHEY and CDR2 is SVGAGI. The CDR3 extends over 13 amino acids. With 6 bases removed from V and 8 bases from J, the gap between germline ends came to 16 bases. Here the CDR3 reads CASSRIQDYGYTF. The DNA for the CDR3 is TGTGCCAGCAGCCGTATTCAGGATTACGGCTACACCTTC.

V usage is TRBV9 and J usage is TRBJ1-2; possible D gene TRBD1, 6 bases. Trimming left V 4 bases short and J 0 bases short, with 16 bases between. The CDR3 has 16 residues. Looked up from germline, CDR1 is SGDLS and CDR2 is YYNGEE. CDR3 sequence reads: CASSPRGDTSNYGYTF. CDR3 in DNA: TGTGCCAGCAGCCCCCGTGGGGACACCTCTAACTATGGCTACACCTTC.

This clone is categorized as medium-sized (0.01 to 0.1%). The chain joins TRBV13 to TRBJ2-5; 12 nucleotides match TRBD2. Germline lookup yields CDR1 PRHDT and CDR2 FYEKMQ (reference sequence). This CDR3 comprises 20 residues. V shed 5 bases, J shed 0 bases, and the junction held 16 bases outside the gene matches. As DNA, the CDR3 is TGTGCCAGCAGCCCCCCGCGATCGACTAGCGGGAGCGGGTACCAAGAGACCCAGTACTTC. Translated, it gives CASSPPRSTSGSGYQETQYF.

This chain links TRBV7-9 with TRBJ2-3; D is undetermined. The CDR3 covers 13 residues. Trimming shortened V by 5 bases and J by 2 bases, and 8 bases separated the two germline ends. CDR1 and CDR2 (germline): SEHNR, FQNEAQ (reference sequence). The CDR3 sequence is CASSPVVTDTQYF. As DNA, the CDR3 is TGTGCCAGCAGCCCAGTGGTCACAGATACGCAGTATTTT.

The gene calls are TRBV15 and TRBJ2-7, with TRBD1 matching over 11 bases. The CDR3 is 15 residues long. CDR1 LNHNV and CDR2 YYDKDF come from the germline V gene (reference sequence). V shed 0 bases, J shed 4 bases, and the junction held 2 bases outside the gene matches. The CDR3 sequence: CATSRDGTGGYEQYF. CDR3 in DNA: TGTGCCACCAGCAGAGATGGGACAGGGGGATACGAGCAGTACTTC.

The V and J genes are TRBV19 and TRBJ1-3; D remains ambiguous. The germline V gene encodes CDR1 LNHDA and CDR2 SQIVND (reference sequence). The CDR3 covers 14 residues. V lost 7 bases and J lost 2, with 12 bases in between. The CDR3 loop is CASTLGLAGNTIYF. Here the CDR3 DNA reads TGTGCCAGTACTCTAGGACTTGCTGGAAACACCATATATTTT.

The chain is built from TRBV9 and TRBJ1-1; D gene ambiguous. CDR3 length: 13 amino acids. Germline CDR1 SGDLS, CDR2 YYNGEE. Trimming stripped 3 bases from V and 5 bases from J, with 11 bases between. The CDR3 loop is CASSAGPGTEAFF. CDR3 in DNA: TGTGCCAGCAGCGCCGGGCCGGGGACTGAAGCTTTCTTT.

CDR3 loop: CASSPRRGTSGSVYNEQFF. As DNA, the CDR3 is TGTGCCAGTAGTCCTCGAAGGGGGACTAGCGGGAGTGTCTACAATGAGCAGTTCTTC. The gene calls are TRBV19 and TRBJ2-1, with 14 bases aligning to TRBD2. This CDR3 has 19 amino acids. Germline loops: CDR1 LNHDA, CDR2 SQIVND (reference sequence). V lost 5 bases and J lost 3; bases outside the gene matches: 12. The full variable domain, its missing parts supplied by reference TRBV19 and TRBJ2-1, is DGGITQSPKYLFRKEGQNVTLSCEQNLNHDAMYWYRQDPGQGLRLIYYSQIVNDFQKGDIAEGYSVSREKKESFPLTVTSAQKNPTAFYLCASSPRRGTSGSVYNEQFFGPGTRLTVL.

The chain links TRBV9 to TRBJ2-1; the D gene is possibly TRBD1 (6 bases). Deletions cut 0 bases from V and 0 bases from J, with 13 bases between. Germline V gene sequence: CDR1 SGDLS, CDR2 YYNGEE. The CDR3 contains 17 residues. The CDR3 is CASSVGDRPSSYNEQFF. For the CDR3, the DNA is TGTGCCAGCAGCGTAGGTGACAGGCCGAGCTCCTACAATGAGCAGTTCTTC.

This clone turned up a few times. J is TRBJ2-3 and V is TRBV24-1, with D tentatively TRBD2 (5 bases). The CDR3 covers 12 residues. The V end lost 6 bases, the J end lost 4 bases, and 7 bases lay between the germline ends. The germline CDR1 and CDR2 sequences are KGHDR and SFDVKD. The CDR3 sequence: CATSRGSDTQYF. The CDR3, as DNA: TGTGCCACCAGTAGAGGGTCAGATACGCAGTATTTT.

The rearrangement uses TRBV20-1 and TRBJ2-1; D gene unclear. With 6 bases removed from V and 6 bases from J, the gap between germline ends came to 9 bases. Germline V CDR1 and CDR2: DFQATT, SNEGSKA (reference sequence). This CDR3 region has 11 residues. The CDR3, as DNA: TGCAGTGCAACAGTCCTCAATGAGCAGTTCTTC. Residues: CSATVLNEQFF.